The clone carrying this T cell receptor (beta chain) was counted only a few times. Per the germline V gene, CDR1 is SQVTM and CDR2 is ANQGSEA. The CDR3 contains 16 residues. V was pared by 5 bases and J by 3 bases, with 5 bases of the junction left unmatched. Then a second PCR, running roughly 6 to 11 cycles, was carried out with a sample-barcoded 5' primer and a J-beta primer mix. MiXCR was run by TCRdb on the 5' RACE reads, yielding one entry per CDR3 protein. Among about 750,000 distinct CDR3 sequences listed, about 55% were seen once. This sample stems from a study of blood T cells in healthy people across ages.

The V and J genes are TRBV29-1 and TRBJ2-6, with TRBD2 identical over 12 bases. The sample taken for sequencing was blood. The sequence came from a man older than 75 in good health. CDR3 sequence: CSVRLAGVGGANVLTF. The CDR3 DNA reads TGCAGCGTTCGACTAGCGGGAGTTGGTGGGGCCAACGTCCTGACTTTC.